What follows are 18 T cell receptor beta chains derived from one specimen sequenced in a study of cytomegalovirus exposure and HLA in healthy donors. The PCR had 60 Vbeta and 13 Jbeta primers. The table came from immunoSEQ multiplex PCR; TCRdb's copy has only in-frame clones and leaves some out. In the table there are around 140,000 clones, roughly 79% of which are singletons. Sample: PBMCs. The receptors come from a woman younger than 30 in good health and CMV-seronegative.

This chain joins TRBV5-1 and TRBJ1-1; TRBD1 is a possible D gene (6 bases). The length of the CDR3 is 16 residues. From germline, CDR1 is SGHRS and CDR2 YFSETQ. V was trimmed by 0 bases and J by 7 bases, leaving 19 bases between them. The CDR3 DNA is TGCGCCAGCAGCTTGGCCGGAACAGGGATGTATAGTGAAGCTTTCTTT. Amino acid sequence: CASSLAGTGMYSEAFF.

The rearrangement links TRBV25-1 to TRBJ2-7, with D possibly matching TRBD2 (5 bases). The CDR3 is made up of 15 amino acids. Germline lookup yields CDR1 MGHDK and CDR2 SYGVNS. The V end lost 6 bases, the J end lost 0 bases, and 15 bases lay between the germline ends. CDR3 coding DNA: TGTGCCAGCAGACTACAGAAACGGGGCTCCTACGAGCAGTACTTC. Its protein is CASRLQKRGSYEQYF.

This clone was seen just once. V gene TRBV12-5 combines with J gene TRBJ2-7; TRBD2 matches at 13 bases. This CDR3 has 15 amino acids. V lost 4 bases to trimming and J lost 6 bases; unmatched junction nucleotides: 6. Germline CDR1 and CDR2: LGHNT and FRNRAP. The CDR3 DNA is TGTGCTAGTGGTTACGGGACTAGCGGGACGACCGAGCAGTACTTC. Its protein product is CASGYGTSGTTEQYF.

This clone was counted a single time. The chain links TRBV5-4 to TRBJ1-2, with 8 positions matching TRBD1. This CDR3 comprises 16 residues. In germline, CDR1 is SGHNT, CDR2 YYREEE (reference sequence). With 0 bases clipped from V and 1 base from J, the junction kept 5 bases outside the gene matches. CDR3 in amino acids: CASSLDRGTFNYGYTF. CDR3 nucleotides: TGTGCCAGCAGCTTGGACAGGGGGACATTTAACTATGGCTACACCTTC.

The chain carries TRBV5-1 and TRBJ2-7; unclear D gene. This CDR3 is 14 amino acids long. From germline, CDR1 is SGHRS and CDR2 YFSETQ. V shed 1 base and J shed 0 bases, with 8 bases lying between them. CDR3 DNA: TGCGCCAGCAGCTTGACGAGCAACTCCTACGAGCAGTACTTC. Protein product: CASSLTSNSYEQYF.

DNA for the CDR3: TGTGCCAGCAGTGTTGAACTAGTCAATCAGCCCCAGCATTTT. Translating it yields CASSVELVNQPQHF. The V and J genes are TRBV2 and TRBJ1-5; no definite D call. The CDR3 spans 14 residues. With 4 bases removed from V and 3 bases from J, the gap between germline ends came to 10 bases. Germline CDR1 and CDR2: SNHLY and FYNNEI.

This clone was observed a few times. This chain joins TRBV27 and TRBJ2-3, with D unresolved. The CDR3 extends over 13 amino acids. Germline CDR1 is MNHEY and CDR2 is SMNVEV (reference sequence). V lost 8 bases to trimming and J lost 1 base, with 10 bases between them. CDR3 sequence reads: CASLGSGTDTQYF. CDR3 in DNA: TGTGCCAGCCTTGGTAGTGGCACAGATACGCAGTATTTT.

This chain connects TRBV7-6 to TRBJ1-5; possibly TRBD1 for D (6 bases). CDR1 is SGHVS and CDR2 is FNYEAQ in the germline V gene. The V and J ends lost 1 base and 1 base respectively, with 8 bases between them. The CDR3 totals 15 residues. The CDR3 DNA reads as TGTGCCAGCAGCTTAGGGACAGTAAGCAATCAGCCCCAGCATTTT. Translating it yields CASSLGTVSNQPQHF. The full variable domain, completed using reference TRBV7-6 and TRBJ1-5, is GAGVSQSPRYKVTKRGQDVALRCDPISGHVSLYWYRQALGQGPEFLTYFNYEAQQDKSGLPNDRFSAERPEGSISTLTIQRTEQRDSAMYRCASSLGTVSNQPQHFGDGTRLSIL.

The rearrangement links TRBV6-6 to TRBJ2-5, with D possibly matching TRBD2 (6 bases). V dropped 10 bases and J dropped 3 bases, with 12 bases sitting between them. The CDR3 sequence is 12 residues long. Germline-derived CDR1 and CDR2 are MNHNY and SVGAGI (reference sequence). The DNA of the CDR3 is TGTGCCACCGCGGGGATAGAAGAGACCCAGTACTTC. It encodes CATAGIEETQYF.

The J gene is TRBJ1-1, the V gene TRBV29-1; perhaps TRBD1 as D (5 bases). V lost 6 bases and J 10 bases, leaving 21 bases between the germline ends. Germline assignment: CDR1 SQVTM and CDR2 ANQGSEA. CDR3 length equals 13 residues. CDR3 coding DNA: TGCAGCGTGGATCAGGGTGGAGGGATGGGAGCTTTCTTT. Encoded protein: CSVDQGGGMGAFF.

There are a few counts of this clone. CDR3 sequence (DNA): TGCGCCAGCAGTGAGTCCCCCGGGGCTGAAGCTTTCTTT. The encoded protein is CASSESPGAEAFF. The chain employs TRBV10-1 and TRBJ1-1, with D uncertain. CDR3 length: 13 amino acids. Per germline, CDR1 WNHNN and CDR2 SYGVQD (reference sequence). The germline V and J ends were trimmed by 0 bases and 6 bases, with 8 bases remaining between them.

The chain couples TRBV5-1 to TRBJ2-3; TRBD2 agrees at 10 bases. In germline, CDR1 is SGHRS, CDR2 YFSETQ. V dropped 6 bases and J dropped 6; count of bases not matched to a gene: 10. This CDR3 has 15 amino acids. In nucleotides, the CDR3 is TGCGCCAGCACCTCCGCAGCGGGAGGGTCCGATACGCAGTATTTT. Translated: CASTSAAGGSDTQYF.

V usage is TRBV29-1 and J usage is TRBJ2-2; TRBD1 might be the D (5 bases). CDR1 is SQVTM, CDR2 ANQGSEA, per germline. The V gene lost 6 bases and the J gene lost 8 bases, with 13 bases spanning the gap. This CDR3 has 12 amino acids. CDR3 coding DNA: TGCAGCGTAGTTGGGGCGACTGGGGAGCTGTTTTTT. Amino acids: CSVVGATGELFF.

The chain carries TRBV6-5 and TRBJ2-1, with D perhaps TRBD1 (6 bases). Germline CDR1 reads MNHEY; CDR2 reads SVGAGI. This CDR3 spans 14 amino acids. Trimming took off 5 bases at V and 7 bases at J, with 15 bases between the two ends. DNA for the CDR3: TGTGCCAGCAGTGAAGAGGGGGAAAGGAATGAGCAGTTCTTC. This gives the protein CASSEEGERNEQFF.

V gene TRBV5-1 combines with J gene TRBJ2-7; 9 bases match TRBD1. The junction had 7 bases not matched to a gene; V was cut back by 5 bases and J by 4 bases. The CDR3 totals 14 residues. The germline CDR1 and CDR2 sequences are SGHRS and YFSETQ. In nucleotides, the CDR3 is TGCGCCAGCAGGGGTGGACAGGGGAGGTACGAGCAGTACTTC. Amino acids: CASRGGQGRYEQYF.

This clone was observed once. The V call is TRBV7-2, the J call TRBJ1-5, with D perhaps matching TRBD1 (6 bases). The CDR3 has 13 amino acids. V was cut by 5 bases and J by 3 bases, with 8 bases left in between. Looked up from germline, CDR1 is SGHTA and CDR2 is FQGNSA. CDR3 residues: CASSRQDNQPQHF. CDR3 coding DNA: TGTGCCAGCAGCCGACAGGACAATCAGCCCCAGCATTTT.

The chain recombines TRBV5-6 with TRBJ2-7; no definite D call. Looked up from germline, CDR1 is SGHDT and CDR2 is YYEEEE. V was pared by 4 bases and J by 3 bases, with 17 bases between. The CDR3 length is 15 residues. In nucleotides, the CDR3 is TGTGCCAGCAGCCTACTCCTAACCCAACTCTACGAGCAGTACTTC. It is translated as CASSLLLTQLYEQYF.

About this clone: Mismatch with germline at one junction end may stem from a read error. This chain joins TRBV11-3 and TRBJ1-4, with 9 bases fitting TRBD1. The germline gives CDR1 SGHNT, CDR2 YENEEA. This CDR3 comprises 17 residues. The CDR3 sequence: CASSLTDRGRPKEKLFF. The CDR3 DNA follows: TGTGCCAGCAGCTTAACGGACAGGGGTCGCCCTAAGGAAAAACTGTTTTTT.